One sample yielded the 30 T cell receptor beta chains listed below, sequenced in a study of blood T cell repertoires in COVID-19. Produced via immunoSEQ multiplex PCR; TCRdb's table is partial and in-frame only. This sample has 150,000 to 200,000 clones, with about 85% found just once. Sequences were obtained from peripheral blood. The receptor source for this set is a human donor with acute or convalescent COVID-19. The donor label of this sample is uncertain.

The V gene is TRBV7-2, the J gene TRBJ1-2; 7 positions agree with TRBD1. The ends lost 4 bases at V and 2 bases at J; junction bases unmatched: 1. Germline V lookup: CDR1 SGHTA, CDR2 FQGNSA. The CDR3 sequence is 13 residues long. The CDR3 DNA is TGTGCCAGCAGCTCGGGACAGAACTATGGCTACACCTTC. Translation: CASSSGQNYGYTF.

The rearrangement uses TRBV27 and TRBJ2-2, with TRBD1 matching over 10 bases. Germline loops: CDR1 MNHEY, CDR2 SMNVEV (reference sequence). Trimming cost V 7 bases and J 8 bases; bases outside gene matches: 10. This CDR3 is 15 amino acids long. CDR3 DNA sequence: TGTGCCAGCAAAGGACAGGGGGTCGGAGAGGGGGAGCTGTTTTTT. This gives the protein CASKGQGVGEGELFF.

This clone showed up just once. The chain has TRBV10-3 and TRBJ2-3; possibly TRBD2 for D (5 bases). Trimming took off 5 bases at V and 8 bases at J, with 17 bases between the two ends. This CDR3 is built from 14 residues. The V gene's germline CDR1 is ENHRY and CDR2 SYGVKD. As DNA, the CDR3 is TGTGCCATCAGTCAAATCGAGGGTGTTGGTACGCAGTATTTT. As protein: CAISQIEGVGTQYF.

This clone is a singleton in its sample. This rearrangement joins TRBV5-1 to TRBJ1-6; 7 positions agree with TRBD1. After removal of 0 bases from V and 3 bases from J, the junction contained 0 bases not matched to a gene. The germline CDR1 and CDR2 sequences are SGHRS and YFSETQ. The CDR3 is 15 amino acids. CDR3 DNA sequence: TGCGCCAGCAGCTTGGGGACAGGCTATAATTCACCCCTCCACTTT. As protein: CASSLGTGYNSPLHF.

The gene calls are TRBV6-4 and TRBJ1-1; D not certain. This CDR3 is built from 14 residues. V lost 2 bases to trimming and J lost 6 bases, with 13 bases between them. CDR1 MRHNA and CDR2 SNTAGT come from the germline V gene. CDR3 nucleotide sequence: TGTGCCAGCAGTGACGAGGGATCTGTCTCTGAAGCTTTCTTT. This sequence encodes CASSDEGSVSEAFF.

This chain uses TRBV11-2 with TRBJ1-6, with TRBD1 matching 8 bases. Looked up from germline, CDR1 is SGHAT and CDR2 is FQNNGV. V dropped 5 bases and J dropped 10; count of bases not matched to a gene: 16. The CDR3 extends over 17 amino acids. The CDR3 DNA reads as TGTGCCAGCAGCCCAAATAGGTGGCAGGGGGCTACGTCACCCCTCCACTTT. Protein product: CASSPNRWQGATSPLHF.

The CDR3 here is CASSPTGRGTEAFF. The CDR3 DNA sequence: TGTGCCAGCTCACCAACAGGGAGGGGCACTGAAGCTTTCTTT. V gene TRBV18 combines with J gene TRBJ1-1; D may be TRBD1 (6 bases). The CDR3 is 14 amino acids. Germline CDR1 KGHSH, CDR2 LQKENI. V dropped 2 bases and J dropped 4 bases, with 11 bases sitting between them.

Remarks on this clone: Distinct nucleotide sequences in the sample also encode this CDR3. The chain joins TRBV18 to TRBJ2-5; D remains unclear. The V end was cut by 2 bases, the J end by 1 base, with 5 bases between. CDR1 KGHSH and CDR2 LQKENI come from the germline V gene. This CDR3 is built from 13 residues. In DNA, the CDR3 is TGTGCCAGCTCACCAGGCATCCAAGAGACCCAGTACTTC. Protein product: CASSPGIQETQYF.

The gene calls are TRBV24-1 and TRBJ2-1; 8 nucleotides align to TRBD1. This CDR3 comprises 16 residues. V shed 3 bases, J shed 4 bases, and the junction held 7 bases outside the gene matches. Germline assignment: CDR1 KGHDR and CDR2 SFDVKD. The CDR3 DNA reads as TGTGCCACCAGTGATGCCAGGGGGCCGGGGTACAATGAGCAGTTCTTC. Its translation is CATSDARGPGYNEQFF.

The V and J genes are TRBV4-1 and TRBJ2-2; possibly TRBD2 for D (6 bases). Trimming left V 2 bases short and J 6 bases short, with 13 bases between. Germline CDR1 is MGHRA and CDR2 is YSYEKL. This CDR3 comprises 15 residues. The CDR3 DNA reads as TGCGCCAGCAGCCAATACGGGGGAGGCGCCGGGGAGCTGTTTTTT. It yields the protein CASSQYGGGAGELFF.

This chain links TRBV3-1 (or the pseudogene TRBV3-2) with TRBJ2-1, with D perhaps matching TRBD1 (6 bases). V was trimmed by 4 bases and J by 3 bases, leaving 19 bases between them. The CDR3 runs to 17 residues. Germline CDR1 LGHDT, CDR2 YNNKEL (reference sequence). The CDR3 loop reads CASSPWDGRGNYNEQFF. The CDR3 DNA sequence: TGTGCCAGCAGCCCGTGGGATGGCAGGGGTAACTACAATGAGCAGTTCTTC.

V is TRBV4-1 and J is TRBJ2-7, with 7 bases identical to TRBD1. Germline V gene sequence: CDR1 MGHRA, CDR2 YSYEKL. The V and J ends lost 3 bases and 2 bases, in that order; junction bases with no gene match: 7. The CDR3 loop spans 15 amino acids. As DNA, the CDR3 is TGCGCCAGCAGCCACGTAGCGACAGGGACCTACGAGCAGTACTTC. Translating gives CASSHVATGTYEQYF.

With regard to this clone: The CDR3 end shows no conserved phenylalanine or tryptophan, and so a read error is likely. The chain employs TRBV11-2 and TRBJ1-6; D is ambiguous. V lost 2 bases and J 8 bases, leaving 16 bases between the germline ends. CDR3 size: 16 residues. CDR1 and CDR2 from the germline V gene are SGHAT and FQNNGV. The CDR3 DNA reads as TGTGCCAGCAGCTTACTTTACGGAAGGCGGGATTCACCCCTCCACCTT. Protein product: CASSLLYGRRDSPLHL.

The chain joins TRBV7-8 to TRBJ1-5; 8 nucleotides agree with TRBD1. In germline, CDR1 is SGHVS, CDR2 FQNEAQ. The CDR3 runs to 19 residues. Trimming at V came to 5 bases and at J to 0 bases, leaving 15 bases not matched to a gene. As DNA, the CDR3 is TGTGCCAGCAGCCTCCGCGCGGGAGACAGGGGATATAGCAATCAGCCCCAGCATTTT. Its protein product is CASSLRAGDRGYSNQPQHF.

A single count supports this clone. This rearrangement joins TRBV10-3 to TRBJ2-2; tentative D call: TRBD2 (6 bases). This CDR3 region has 14 residues. Trimming removed 3 bases at V and 6 bases at J, with 11 bases between. CDR1 is ENHRY, CDR2 SYGVKD, per germline. CDR3 bases: TGTGCCATCAGTGAACTAGCTGGCGCCGGGGAGCTGTTTTTT. Amino acids: CAISELAGAGELFF.

The rearrangement links TRBV6-5 to TRBJ2-7; D possibly corresponds to TRBD1 (6 bases). The V gene lost 4 bases and the J gene lost 2 bases, with 12 bases spanning the gap. This CDR3 has 14 residues. Germline V gene lookup returns CDR1 MNHEY and CDR2 SVGAGI. The CDR3 DNA follows: TGTGCCAGCAGTTCTGAACAGGGCCCCTACGAGCAGTACTTC. Translated: CASSSEQGPYEQYF.

The CDR3, as DNA: TGTGCCACCAGCAGCCAACTAGGTTACGAGCAGTACTTC. Protein product: CATSSQLGYEQYF. The chain couples TRBV15 to TRBJ2-7, with D possibly matching TRBD2 (5 bases). The CDR3 runs 13 residues. Trimming left V 3 bases short and J 4 bases short, with 10 bases between. Germline V CDR1 and CDR2: LNHNV, YYDKDF (reference sequence).

The chain uses TRBV11-2 and TRBJ2-1; D gene uncertain. This CDR3 is 12 amino acids long. Germline values: CDR1 SGHAT, CDR2 FQNNGV. V lost 5 bases, J lost 7 bases, and 9 bases lay in between. The CDR3 loop is CASSPRWNEQFF. In DNA form, the CDR3 reads TGTGCCAGCAGCCCGAGATGGAATGAGCAGTTCTTC.

This chain connects TRBV9 to TRBJ1-5; 10 bases are shared with TRBD1. The CDR3 sequence is 14 residues long. Unmatched junction bases numbered 5, after V lost 4 bases and J lost 7 bases. CDR1 is SGDLS, CDR2 YYNGEE, per germline. The CDR3, as DNA: TGTGCCAGCAGCAGAGGGACAGGGGAACAGCCCCAGCATTTT. Amino acid sequence: CASSRGTGEQPQHF.

The gene calls are TRBV5-1 and TRBJ2-1; 8 bases align to TRBD2. Germline CDR1 reads SGHRS; CDR2 reads YFSETQ. The CDR3 totals 15 residues. Trimming at V came to 4 bases and at J to 5 bases, leaving 8 bases not matched to a gene. Written as DNA, the CDR3 is TGCGCCAGCAGCCCCCCCGGGGGGGGGAACAATGAGCAGTTCTTC. Translated, it gives CASSPPGGGNNEQFF.

This clone was counted a single time. The chain uses TRBV7-2 and TRBJ1-1; D not certain. The CDR3 spans 14 residues. Germline values: CDR1 SGHTA, CDR2 FQGNSA. V gave up 5 bases and J gave up 0 bases, with 10 bases separating them. As DNA, the CDR3 is TGTGCCAGCAGCCCCTCAGGTCTGAACACTGAAGCTTTCTTT. Translated: CASSPSGLNTEAFF.

The V call is TRBV3-1 (or the pseudogene TRBV3-2), the J call TRBJ2-1; D might be TRBD1 (5 bases). Germline V gene data show CDR1 as LGHDT and CDR2 as YNNKEL (reference sequence). Trimming removed 4 bases at V and 7 bases at J, with 14 bases between. The CDR3 sequence is 14 residues long. Here the CDR3 reads CASSPQDIRNEQFF. The CDR3 coding sequence is TGTGCCAGCAGCCCACAGGACATTCGAAATGAGCAGTTCTTC.

The rearrangement uses TRBV5-1 and TRBJ1-1; 10 bases map to TRBD1. Germline CDR1 and CDR2: SGHRS and YFSETQ. This CDR3 comprises 17 residues. The V segment lost 3 bases and the J segment 2 bases; nucleotides outside the gene matches: 10. The DNA for the CDR3 is TGCGCCAGCAGCTCGCGCCGGACAGGGGGAGTTAACACTGAAGCTTTCTTT. Its translation: CASSSRRTGGVNTEAFF.

This clone was seen a single time. J is TRBJ2-4 and V is TRBV18; tentatively, D is TRBD1 (6 bases). Germline CDR1 is KGHSH and CDR2 is LQKENI. Trimming stripped 3 bases from V and 2 bases from J, with 20 bases between. This CDR3 has 18 amino acids. CDR3 loop: CASSPLTPGEGTKNIQYF. CDR3 sequence (DNA): TGTGCCAGCTCACCTCTGACTCCAGGGGAAGGGACCAAAAACATTCAGTACTTC.

V is TRBV7-2 and J is TRBJ1-1; 7 bases map to TRBD1. This CDR3 is built from 16 residues. J was trimmed by 0 bases and V by 5 bases; bases with no gene match: 9. Germline CDR1 SGHTA, CDR2 FQGNSA. This CDR3 reads CASSLLGGRLNTEAFF. Here the CDR3 DNA reads TGTGCCAGCAGCCTCCTAGGGGGCCGGCTGAACACTGAAGCTTTCTTT.

A single count supports this clone. The chain couples TRBV5-1 to TRBJ2-1, with D possibly TRBD1 on 6 matching bases. V was trimmed by 5 bases and J by 10 bases, leaving 16 bases between them. Germline-derived CDR1 and CDR2 are SGHRS and YFSETQ. The CDR3 is made up of 13 amino acids. The CDR3 region is CASSKAGGREQFF. The CDR3 DNA follows: TGCGCCAGCAGTAAGGCTGGGGGCAGGGAGCAGTTCTTC.

V and J are TRBV18 and TRBJ1-5; possible D gene TRBD1, 5 bases. With 4 bases removed from V and 5 bases from J, the gap between germline ends came to 9 bases. The CDR3 contains 13 residues. Germline V gene data show CDR1 as KGHSH and CDR2 as LQKENI. The CDR3 here is CASSLQGYQPQHF. DNA of the CDR3: TGTGCCAGCTCACTCCAGGGTTATCAGCCCCAGCATTTT.

The gene calls are TRBV29-1 and TRBJ1-1; no firm D call. With 4 bases removed from V and 0 bases from J, the gap between germline ends came to 9 bases. The CDR3 has 13 residues. Germline V gene lookup returns CDR1 SQVTM and CDR2 ANQGSEA. DNA for the CDR3: TGCAGCGTTGCTTTCGGTTTGAACACTGAAGCTTTCTTT. Protein sequence: CSVAFGLNTEAFF.

This clone was picked up one time. This chain connects TRBV7-9 to TRBJ2-1; tentative D call: TRBD2 (6 bases). Between the trimmed V and J ends, which lost 6 bases and 0 bases, there was a span of 9 bases. Germline lookup yields CDR1 SEHNR and CDR2 FQNEAQ (reference sequence). The CDR3 covers 14 residues. CDR3 bases: TGTGCCAGCAGGGCGGGGAGCTCCTACAATGAGCAGTTCTTC. This encodes CASRAGSSYNEQFF.

The chain combines TRBV28 with TRBJ2-7; D is ambiguous. This CDR3 spans 10 amino acids. CDR1 and CDR2 from the germline V gene are MDHEN and SYDVKM. V was cut by 6 bases and J by 7 bases, with 7 bases left in between. This CDR3 reads CASRSLEQYF. CDR3 DNA: TGTGCCAGCAGAAGCCTAGAGCAGTACTTC.